One T cell receptor beta chain is described in this entry. It may be a read error: a sequence one base away is much more abundant. The sample originates from a study of T cells in Graves' hyperthyroidism and ophthalmopathy. The CDR3 runs to 13 residues. In germline, CDR1 is SSHAT, CDR2 FNYEAQ (reference sequence). With duration under 3 months, ophthalmopathy was active: Clinical Activity Score at least 3, NOSPECS at least 4. RNA transcripts provided the source from which TCR beta CDR3 regions were amplified. TCR CDR3 underwent first-round RT-PCR with the HTBI primer set. TCRdb reprocessed the multiplex PCR reads with MiXCR, giving one entry per CDR3 protein. The data show about 640,000 distinct CDR3 sequences, about 15% seen once.

This receptor was obtained from a woman aged 45 to 65 with Graves' ophthalmopathy. The V and J genes are TRBV7-7 and TRBJ2-1; maybe TRBD2 (6 bases). Input material: blood. The CDR3 nucleotides are TGTACTAGCAGCTTTCGCGTGGGGAATGAGCAGTTCTTC. Its translation is CTSSFRVGNEQFF.